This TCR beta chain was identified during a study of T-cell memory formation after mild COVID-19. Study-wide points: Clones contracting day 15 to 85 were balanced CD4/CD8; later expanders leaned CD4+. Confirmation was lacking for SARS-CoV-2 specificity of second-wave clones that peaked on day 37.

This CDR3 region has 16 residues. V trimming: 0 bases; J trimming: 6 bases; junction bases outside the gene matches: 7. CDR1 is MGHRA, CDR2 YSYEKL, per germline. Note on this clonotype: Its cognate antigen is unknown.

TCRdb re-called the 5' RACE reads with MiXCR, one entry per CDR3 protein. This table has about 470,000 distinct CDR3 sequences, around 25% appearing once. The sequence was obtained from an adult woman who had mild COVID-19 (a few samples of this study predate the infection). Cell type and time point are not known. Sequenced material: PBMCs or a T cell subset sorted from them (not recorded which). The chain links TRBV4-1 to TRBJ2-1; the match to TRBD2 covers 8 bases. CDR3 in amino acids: CASSQDHRGGLNEQFF. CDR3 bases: TGCGCCAGCAGCCAAGATCATCGGGGGGGCCTCAATGAGCAGTTCTTC.